This is a list of T cell receptor beta chains from one sample in a study of vaccination and CD4 T cells after COVID-19. No antigens are known for them. TCRdb ran MiXCR on the PCR reads and lists one entry per CDR3 protein. The data contain about 9,600 distinct CDR3 sequences, about 33% of them singletons. The source material was CD4+ T cells from blood, cultured in vitro, sampled after SARS-CoV-2 vaccination. The receptors were sampled from a human donor who had recovered from COVID-19. CDR3s include the opening cysteine and the closing phenylalanine or tryptophan. A D gene is named only where the DNA matches it firmly. Not every row has a clone size; where given, it reads once, few, many or a size class.

d_call | clone_size | j_call | v_call | cdr3_nt | cdr3_aa
NA | NA | TRBJ2-1 | TRBV27 | TGTGCCAGCAGTTTAACTCGAAGCTCCTACAATGAGCAGTTCTTC | CASSLTRSSYNEQFF
NA | NA | TRBJ2-1 | TRBV19 | TGTGCCAGTAGCCCTCCACGCAGAAGGAGCAACAATGAGCAGTTCTTC | CASSPPRRRSNNEQFF
TRBD1 | NA | TRBJ2-2 | TRBV7-3 | TGTGCCAGCAGCTCCCGACAGGGTGGAGGCACCGGGGAGCTGTTTTTT | CASSSRQGGGTGELFF
NA | NA | TRBJ2-5 | TRBV20-1 | TGCAGTGCTAGTAGAGGGGTTGGGGAGGCCCAGTACTTC | CSASRGVGEAQYF
NA | NA | TRBJ2-7 | TRBV7-3 | TGTGCCAGCAGCTTTCTGCCGGACCAGCAGTACTTC | CASSFLPDQQYF
NA | few | TRBJ1-5 | TRBV2 | TGTGCCAGCTCTGTGGGGGGGGGAAGCAATCAGCCCCAGCATTTT | CASSVGGGSNQPQHF
NA | few | TRBJ2-5 | TRBV20-1 | TGCAGTGCTAGAGATTCGGGTCCCCAGTACTTC | CSARDSGPQYF
NA | NA | TRBJ1-6 | TRBV28 | TGTGCCAGCAAAAGGCGGCCCCGAAATTCACCCCTCCACTTT | CASKRRPRNSPLHF
NA | NA | TRBJ2-7 | TRBV5-4 | TGTGCCAGCAGCTTGGTATCCGGGGGAGGCTGCGAGCAGTACTTC | CASSLVSGGGCEQYF
NA | few | TRBJ2-4 | TRBV29-1 | TGCAGCGTTAGGGGGGGAGGGAGTGTCATTCAGTACTTC | CSVRGGGSVIQYF
NA | NA | TRBJ2-2 | TRBV9 | TGTGCCAGCAGCCCCGATTTAGTTTTGCCGGGCACCGGGGAGCTGTTTTTT | CASSPDLVLPGTGELFF
NA | NA | TRBJ1-2 | TRBV19 | TGTGCCACCGCCTACCAGGAGGTCGATGGCTACACCTTC | CATAYQEVDGYTF
NA | NA | TRBJ2-2 | TRBV29-1 | TGCAGCGTCGGCCCGGCGGGGCACACCGGGGAGCTGTTTTTT | CSVGPAGHTGELFF
NA | few | TRBJ2-3 | TRBV6-1 | TGTGCCAGCAGCGGACCGCCCGCGACGACCACAGATACGCAGTATTTT | CASSGPPATTTDTQYF
TRBD1 | NA | TRBJ2-7 | TRBV7-2 | TGTGCCAGCAGCTTAGTTGTAAGACAGGGGTACTCCTACGAGCAGTACTTC | CASSLVVRQGYSYEQYF
NA | few | TRBJ1-2 | TRBV28 | TGTGCCAGCAGTTTTCTAAGGAGTGGCTACACCTTC | CASSFLRSGYTF
NA | NA | TRBJ2-7 | TRBV7-9 | TGTGCCAGCAGCTTAGTTGGCTACGAGCAGTACTTC | CASSLVGYEQYF
NA | NA | TRBJ2-4 | TRBV27 | TGTGCCAGCAGCCCGTTCGTGGGTGTCGGGGACAAAAACATTCAGTACTTC | CASSPFVGVGDKNIQYF
NA | few | TRBJ2-6 | TRBV19 | TGTGCCAGTAGTAGAACGGGGGAATTGTGGGGGGCCAACGTCCTGACTTTC | CASSRTGELWGANVLTF
TRBD2 | few | TRBJ2-1 | TRBV20-1 | TGCAGTGCTAACATACCGGGACTAGCTGGTTATGAGCAGTTCTTC | CSANIPGLAGYEQFF